The 9 T cell receptor beta chains below were found in one sample sequenced in a study of OX40 agonist ivuxolimab in advanced cancers. Sequencing used immunoSEQ multiplex PCR; TCRdb keeps in-frame clones, though not all of them. The table lists 80,000 to 95,000 clones, 70% to 90% of them singletons. The sequenced sample was CD4+ or CD8+ T cells sorted from blood, obtained in a trial of the OX40 agonist ivuxolimab. The source is an adult with an advanced solid tumor such as melanoma, head and neck, liver or kidney cancer.

A single count supports this clone. This rearrangement joins TRBV4-2 to TRBJ1-1; D is ambiguous. V shed 0 bases and J shed 2 bases, with 10 bases lying between them. Per the germline V gene, CDR1 is LGHNA and CDR2 is YNFKEQ. There are 15 residues in the CDR3. Here the CDR3 reads CASSQDPILNTEAFF. CDR3 coding DNA: TGTGCCAGCAGCCAAGATCCAATACTCAACACTGAAGCTTTCTTT.

This clone appeared a single time. The rearrangement joins TRBV25-1 to TRBJ2-3; 16 bases map to TRBD2. J gave up 1 base and V 7 bases, and 2 bases lay outside the gene matches. This CDR3 spans 16 amino acids. The germline gives CDR1 MGHDK, CDR2 SYGVNS. CDR3 sequence reads: CASKGTSGRGTDTQYF. CDR3 bases: TGTGCCAGCAAAGGGACTAGCGGGAGGGGCACAGATACGCAGTATTTT.

The rearrangement uses TRBV18 and TRBJ1-1, with 9 bases aligning to TRBD1. This CDR3 has 14 residues. Germline lookup yields CDR1 KGHSH and CDR2 LQKENI. With 6 bases clipped from V and 7 bases from J, the junction kept 9 bases outside the gene matches. Written as DNA, the CDR3 is TGTGCCAGCTCGCCTCGACAGGGGGAAATTGAAGCTTTCTTT. Translation gives CASSPRQGEIEAFF.

The sample holds one count of this clone. The chain links TRBV7-3 to TRBJ2-5; tentative D call: TRBD2 (6 bases). This CDR3 spans 15 amino acids. Trimming removed 6 bases from V and 6 bases from J, with 20 bases in between. Germline V gene sequence: CDR1 SGHTA, CDR2 FQGTGA. The CDR3 DNA is TGTGCCAGCAGTAGAGTAGGAGGGGACGGGCAGACCCAGTACTTC. It encodes CASSRVGGDGQTQYF.

The J gene is TRBJ1-3, the V gene TRBV10-3; maybe TRBD1 (6 bases). Trimming stripped 10 bases from V and 0 bases from J, with 10 bases between. Germline CDR1 is ENHRY and CDR2 is SYGVKD. The CDR3 runs 13 residues. The CDR3 DNA reads TGTGCCACGGGGGGGCACTCTGGAAACACCATATATTTT. It specifies CATGGHSGNTIYF.

The chain is built from TRBV6-1 and TRBJ2-7; 7 positions agree with TRBD1. Germline V gene lookup returns CDR1 MNHNS and CDR2 SASEGT. This CDR3 region has 14 residues. V lost 5 bases to trimming and J lost 4 bases; unmatched junction nucleotides: 8. The DNA for the CDR3 is TGTGCCAGCAGTCGGGACAGAGAGAGGTACGAGCAGTACTTC. Translation gives CASSRDRERYEQYF.

In its sample, this clone was seen a few times. V gene TRBV4-2 combines with J gene TRBJ2-1; 10 bases fit TRBD2. V was pared by 4 bases and J by 5 bases, with 5 bases of the junction left unmatched. Germline V gene data show CDR1 as LGHNA and CDR2 as YNFKEQ. This CDR3 spans 15 amino acids. The CDR3 reads CASSLGTSEDNEQFF. In DNA, the CDR3 is TGTGCCAGCAGCCTTGGGACTAGCGAGGACAATGAGCAGTTCTTC.

The chain carries TRBV5-8 and TRBJ2-2, with D possibly matching TRBD2 (6 bases). This CDR3 is 15 amino acids long. V gave up 6 bases and J gave up 8 bases, with 20 bases separating them. Germline CDR1 SGHTS, CDR2 YDEGEE. CDR3 nucleotides: TGTGCCAGCATCCCTATCGCGGGATTCAGGGGGGAGCTGTTTTTT. It codes for CASIPIAGFRGELFF.

This clone was counted only a few times. The chain uses TRBV10-3 and TRBJ2-3; 9 bases line up with TRBD1. Germline values: CDR1 ENHRY, CDR2 SYGVKD. The CDR3 is 15 amino acids. Trimming cost V 6 bases and J 1 base; bases outside gene matches: 5. The CDR3 coding sequence is TGTGCCATCAGCGGGACAGGGTACGGCACAGATACGCAGTATTTT. Its translation is CAISGTGYGTDTQYF.